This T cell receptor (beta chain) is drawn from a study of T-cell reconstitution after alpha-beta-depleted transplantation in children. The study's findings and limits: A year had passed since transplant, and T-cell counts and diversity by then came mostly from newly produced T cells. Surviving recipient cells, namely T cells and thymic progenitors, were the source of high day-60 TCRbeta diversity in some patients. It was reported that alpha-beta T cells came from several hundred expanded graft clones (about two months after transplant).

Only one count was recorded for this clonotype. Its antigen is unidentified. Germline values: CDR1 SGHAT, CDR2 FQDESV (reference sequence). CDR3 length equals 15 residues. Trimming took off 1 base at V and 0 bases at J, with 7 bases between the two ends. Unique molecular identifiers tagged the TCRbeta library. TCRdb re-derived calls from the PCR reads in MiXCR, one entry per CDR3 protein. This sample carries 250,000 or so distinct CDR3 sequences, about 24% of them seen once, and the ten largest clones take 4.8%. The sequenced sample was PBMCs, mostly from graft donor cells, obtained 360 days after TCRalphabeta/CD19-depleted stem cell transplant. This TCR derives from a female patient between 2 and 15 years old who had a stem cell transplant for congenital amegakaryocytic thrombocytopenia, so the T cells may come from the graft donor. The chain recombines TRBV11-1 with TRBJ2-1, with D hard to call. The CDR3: CASSLVGYSYNEQFF. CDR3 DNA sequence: TGTGCCAGCAGCTTAGTAGGCTACTCCTACAATGAGCAGTTCTTC.